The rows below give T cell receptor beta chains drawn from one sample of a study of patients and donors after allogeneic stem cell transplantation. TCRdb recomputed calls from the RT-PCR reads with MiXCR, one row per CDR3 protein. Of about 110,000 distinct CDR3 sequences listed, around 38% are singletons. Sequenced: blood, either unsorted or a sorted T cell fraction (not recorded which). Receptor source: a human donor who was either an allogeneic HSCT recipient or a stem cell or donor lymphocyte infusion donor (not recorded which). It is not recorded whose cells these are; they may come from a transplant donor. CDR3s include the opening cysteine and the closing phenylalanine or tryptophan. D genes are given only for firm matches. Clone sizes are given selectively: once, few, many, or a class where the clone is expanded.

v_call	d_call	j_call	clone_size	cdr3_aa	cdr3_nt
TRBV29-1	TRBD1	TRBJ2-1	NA	CSARQGSYNEQFF	TGCAGCGCTCGACAGGGCTCCTACAATGAGCAGTTCTTC
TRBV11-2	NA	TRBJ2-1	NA	CASLNPDSSYNEQFF	TGTGCCAGCTTAAACCCGGACAGCTCCTACAATGAGCAGTTCTTC
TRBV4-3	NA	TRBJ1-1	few	CASSQEDGNTEAFF	TGCGCCAGCAGCCAAGAGGACGGGAACACTGAAGCTTTCTTT
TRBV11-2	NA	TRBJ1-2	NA	CAEKDTQELNYGYTF	TGTGCAGAGAAAGACACACAGGAGCTTAACTATGGCTACACCTTC
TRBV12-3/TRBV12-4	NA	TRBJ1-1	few	CASSWGWTEAFF	TGTGCCAGCAGTTGGGGTTGGACTGAAGCTTTCTTT
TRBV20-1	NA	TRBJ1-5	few	CSASLGGIHQPQHF	TGCAGTGCTAGCTTGGGGGGGATCCATCAGCCCCAGCATTTT
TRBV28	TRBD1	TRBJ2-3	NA	CASSLNWQNRQGGFTDTQYF	TGTGCCAGCAGTTTAAATTGGCAGAACAGACAGGGTGGTTTCACAGATACGCAGTATTTT
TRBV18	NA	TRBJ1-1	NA	CASSPQARETEAFF	TGTGCCAGCTCACCACAGGCCAGGGAGACTGAAGCTTTCTTT
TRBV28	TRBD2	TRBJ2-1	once	CASSLLTSGSGGEQFF	TGTGCCAGCAGTTTGCTTACTAGCGGGAGTGGAGGGGAGCAGTTCTTC
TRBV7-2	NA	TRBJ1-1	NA	CASSLARKTGNTEAFF	TGTGCCAGCAGCTTAGCGCGGAAGACGGGGAACACTGAAGCTTTCTTT
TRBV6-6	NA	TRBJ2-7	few	CASSYWAGTAEQYF	TGTGCCAGCAGTTACTGGGCGGGAACGGCCGAGCAGTACTTC
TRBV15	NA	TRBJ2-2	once	CATSSLSPGTYNTGELFF	TGTGCCACCAGCAGCCTTTCGCCTGGGACGTATAACACCGGGGAGCTGTTTTTT